The source of this TCR beta chain is a study of blood T cell repertoires in COVID-19. At the level of the study: The study drew acute and convalescent COVID-19 samples from the United States, Italy and Spain. The analysed material was cDNA or gDNA that came from T cells, B-cell-depleted T cells, or PBMCs.

As originally analysed: Amplification of reference gene primers provided the estimated nucleated cell counts. Libraries were prepared by immunoSEQ multiplex PCR; TCRdb keeps only in-frame clonotypes and omits some of them. Clone size and V and J calls were adopted from that table, with D and trimming inferred from the DNA. The sample shows approximately 250,000 clones, about 87% of them seen only once. Patients from Seattle were sampled longitudinally, starting during active infection. This CDR3 has 11 amino acids. V was trimmed by 9 bases and J by 4 bases, leaving 7 bases between them. Germline V gene sequence: CDR1 MNHNY, CDR2 SVGAGI (reference sequence).

This sequence was found in a woman between 65 and 79 years old with COVID-19, enrolled during active disease. What was sequenced was peripheral blood. The V and J genes are TRBV6-6 and TRBJ1-5; no reliable D call. CDR3 protein: CASASNQPQHF. CDR3 DNA sequence: TGTGCCAGTGCGTCGAATCAGCCCCAGCATTTT.